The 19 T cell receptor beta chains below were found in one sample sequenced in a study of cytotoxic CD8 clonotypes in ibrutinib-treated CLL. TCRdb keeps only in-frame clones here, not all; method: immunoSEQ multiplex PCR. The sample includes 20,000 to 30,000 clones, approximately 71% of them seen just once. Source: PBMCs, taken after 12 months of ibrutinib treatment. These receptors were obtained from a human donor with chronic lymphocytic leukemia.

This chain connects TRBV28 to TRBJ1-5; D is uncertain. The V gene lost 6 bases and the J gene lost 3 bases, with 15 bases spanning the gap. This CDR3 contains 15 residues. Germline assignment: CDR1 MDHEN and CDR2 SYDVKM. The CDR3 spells CASREEDGYNQPQHF. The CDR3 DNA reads TGTGCCAGCAGAGAAGAGGACGGTTACAATCAGCCCCAGCATTTT. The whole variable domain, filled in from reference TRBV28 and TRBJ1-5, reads DVKVTQSSRYLVKRTGEKVFLECVQDMDHENMFWYRQDPGLGLRLIYFSYDVKMKEKGDIPEGYSVSREKKERFSLILESASTNQTSMYLCASREEDGYNQPQHFGDGTRLSIL.

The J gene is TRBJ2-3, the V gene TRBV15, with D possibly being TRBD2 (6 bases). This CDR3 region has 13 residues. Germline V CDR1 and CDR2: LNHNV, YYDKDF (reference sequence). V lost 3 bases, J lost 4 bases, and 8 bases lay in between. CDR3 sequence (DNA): TGTGCCACCAGCAGGGGGGGATCAGATACGCAGTATTTT. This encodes CATSRGGSDTQYF.

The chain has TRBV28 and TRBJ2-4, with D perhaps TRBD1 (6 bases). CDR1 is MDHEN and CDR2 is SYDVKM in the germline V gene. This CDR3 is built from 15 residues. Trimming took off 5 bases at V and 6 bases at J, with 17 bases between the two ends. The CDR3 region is CASSGSTGTLNIQYF. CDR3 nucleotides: TGTGCCAGCAGTGGATCGACAGGAACTTTAAACATTCAGTACTTC.

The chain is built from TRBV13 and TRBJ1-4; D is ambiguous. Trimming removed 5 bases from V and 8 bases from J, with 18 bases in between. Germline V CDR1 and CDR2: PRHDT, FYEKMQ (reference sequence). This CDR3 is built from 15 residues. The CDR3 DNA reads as TGTGCCAGCAGCGGCCTGAATGAACGCCGCGAAAAACTGTTTTTT. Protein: CASSGLNERREKLFF.

CDR3 DNA: TGTGCCAGCAGCCCAGTTAGGCGGGGGGGCACAGATACGCAGTATTTT. Amino acid sequence: CASSPVRRGGTDTQYF. The chain uses TRBV7-9 and TRBJ2-3; 8 nucleotides line up with TRBD2. Germline V gene data show CDR1 as SEHNR and CDR2 as FQNEAQ (reference sequence). CDR3 length equals 16 residues. With 5 bases clipped from V and 1 base from J, the junction kept 8 bases outside the gene matches.

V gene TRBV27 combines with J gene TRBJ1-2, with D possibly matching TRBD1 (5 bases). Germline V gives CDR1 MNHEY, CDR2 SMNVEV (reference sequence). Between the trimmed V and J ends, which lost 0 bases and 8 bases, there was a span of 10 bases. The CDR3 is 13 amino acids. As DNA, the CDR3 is TGTGCCAGCAGTTTATCCCAGGGAGGGGGCTACACCTTC. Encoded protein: CASSLSQGGGYTF.

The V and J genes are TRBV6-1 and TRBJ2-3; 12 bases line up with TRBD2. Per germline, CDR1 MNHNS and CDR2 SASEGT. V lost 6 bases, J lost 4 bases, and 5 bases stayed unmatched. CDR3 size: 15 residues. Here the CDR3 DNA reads TGTGCCAGCAGAGCACTAGCGGGGGGTGCAGATACGCAGTATTTT. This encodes CASRALAGGADTQYF.

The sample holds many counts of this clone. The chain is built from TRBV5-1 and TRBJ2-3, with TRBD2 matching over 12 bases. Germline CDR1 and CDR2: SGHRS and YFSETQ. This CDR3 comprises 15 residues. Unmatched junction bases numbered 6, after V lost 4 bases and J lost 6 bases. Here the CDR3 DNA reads TGCGCCAGCAGCCCCTGGACTAGCGGGGCTGATACGCAGTATTTT. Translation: CASSPWTSGADTQYF.

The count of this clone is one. The CDR3 loop is CASSTSGTSQETQYF. CDR3 in DNA: TGTGCCAGCAGCACCTCCGGGACTAGCCAAGAGACCCAGTACTTC. The chain carries TRBV9 and TRBJ2-5; 8 bases line up with TRBD2. Per the germline V gene, CDR1 is SGDLS and CDR2 is YYNGEE. Trimming at V came to 4 bases and at J to 1 base, leaving 6 bases not matched to a gene. The CDR3 is made up of 15 amino acids.

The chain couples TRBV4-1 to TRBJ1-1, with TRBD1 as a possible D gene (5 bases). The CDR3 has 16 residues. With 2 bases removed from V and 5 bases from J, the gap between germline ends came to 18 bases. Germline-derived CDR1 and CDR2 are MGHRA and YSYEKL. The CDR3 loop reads CASSQRRTGLETEAFF. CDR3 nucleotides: TGCGCCAGCAGCCAACGCCGAACAGGATTAGAGACTGAAGCTTTCTTT.

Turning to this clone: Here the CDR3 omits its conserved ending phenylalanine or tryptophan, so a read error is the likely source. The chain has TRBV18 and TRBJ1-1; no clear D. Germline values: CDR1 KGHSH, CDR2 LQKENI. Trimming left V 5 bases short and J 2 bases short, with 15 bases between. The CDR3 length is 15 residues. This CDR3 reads CASSAPRGSNTEAFL. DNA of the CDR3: TGTGCCAGCTCAGCTCCTAGAGGAAGTAACACTGAAGCTTTCCTT.

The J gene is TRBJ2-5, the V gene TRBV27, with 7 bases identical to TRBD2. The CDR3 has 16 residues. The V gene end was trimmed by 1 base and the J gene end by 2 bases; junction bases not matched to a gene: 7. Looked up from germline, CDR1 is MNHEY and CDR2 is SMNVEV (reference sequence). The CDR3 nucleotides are TGTGCCAGCAGTTTATATCAGCGGGGACTTCAAGAGACCCAGTACTTC. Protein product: CASSLYQRGLQETQYF.

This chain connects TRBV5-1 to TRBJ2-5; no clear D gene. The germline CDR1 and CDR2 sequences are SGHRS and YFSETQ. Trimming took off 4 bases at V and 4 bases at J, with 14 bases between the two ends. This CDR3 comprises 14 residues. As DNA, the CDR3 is TGCGCCAGCAGCCCCCGGGCCAGCTCAGAGACCCAGTACTTC. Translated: CASSPRASSETQYF.

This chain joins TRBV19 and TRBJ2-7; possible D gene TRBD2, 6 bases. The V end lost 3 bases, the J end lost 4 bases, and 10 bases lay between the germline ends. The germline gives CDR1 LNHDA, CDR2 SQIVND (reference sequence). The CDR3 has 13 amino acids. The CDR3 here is CASSITGVYEQYF. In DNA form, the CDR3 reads TGTGCCAGTAGTATCACGGGGGTATACGAGCAGTACTTC.

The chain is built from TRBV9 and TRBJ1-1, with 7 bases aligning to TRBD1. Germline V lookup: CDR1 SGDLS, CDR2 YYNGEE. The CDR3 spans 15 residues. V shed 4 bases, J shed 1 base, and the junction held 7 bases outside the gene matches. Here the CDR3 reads CASSSSGQPNTEAFF. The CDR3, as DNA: TGTGCCAGCAGCTCCTCGGGACAGCCGAACACTGAAGCTTTCTTT. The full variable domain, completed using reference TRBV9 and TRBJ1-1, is DSGVTQTPKHLITATGQRVTLRCSPRSGDLSVYWYQQSLDQGLQFLIQYYNGEERAKGNILERFSAQQFPDLHSELNLSSLELGDSALYFCASSSSGQPNTEAFFGQGTRLTVV.

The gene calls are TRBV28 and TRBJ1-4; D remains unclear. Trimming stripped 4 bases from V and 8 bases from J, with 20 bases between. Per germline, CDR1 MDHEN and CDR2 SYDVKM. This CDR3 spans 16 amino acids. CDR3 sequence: CASSSTRRFGGEKLFF. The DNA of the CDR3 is TGTGCCAGCAGTTCCACACGGAGGTTCGGAGGAGAAAAACTGTTTTTT.

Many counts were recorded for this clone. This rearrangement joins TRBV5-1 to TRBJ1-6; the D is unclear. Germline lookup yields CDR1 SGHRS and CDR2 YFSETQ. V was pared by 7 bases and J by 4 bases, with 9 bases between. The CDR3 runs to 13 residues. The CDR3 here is CASAPIYNSPLHF. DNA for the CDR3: TGCGCCAGCGCCCCCATTTATAATTCACCCCTCCACTTT.

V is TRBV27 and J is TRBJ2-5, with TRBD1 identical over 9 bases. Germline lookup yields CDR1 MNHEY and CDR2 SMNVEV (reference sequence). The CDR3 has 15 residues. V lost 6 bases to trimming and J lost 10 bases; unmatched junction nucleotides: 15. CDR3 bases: TGTGCCAGCAGCCTACAGGGGGCGTTCCATCGTGTCCAGTACTTC. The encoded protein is CASSLQGAFHRVQYF.

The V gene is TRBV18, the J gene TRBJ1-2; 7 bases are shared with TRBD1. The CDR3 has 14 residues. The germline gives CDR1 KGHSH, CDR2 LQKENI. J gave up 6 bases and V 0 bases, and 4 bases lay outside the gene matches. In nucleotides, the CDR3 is TGTGCCAGCTCACCACCCAGGGGGGGGCATGGCTACACCTTC. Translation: CASSPPRGGHGYTF.